The clone carrying this T cell receptor (beta chain) was seen only once. Its specificity is unknown. CDR1 and CDR2 from the germline V gene are MNHEY and SMNVEV (reference sequence). Trimming cost V 4 bases and J 1 base; bases outside gene matches: 3. The CDR3 extends over 15 amino acids. The data originate from a study of cytomegalovirus exposure and HLA in healthy donors. Study-wide results and caveats: Indistinguishable V segments such as TRBV6-2 and TRBV6-3 were excluded.

PCR employed 60 Vbeta and 13 Jbeta primers. Libraries were prepared by immunoSEQ multiplex PCR; TCRdb keeps only in-frame clonotypes and omits some of them. Of around 76,000 clones in the sample, less than 85% are singletons; the top ten hold nearly 10%. Sample: PBMCs. The sequence was collected from a woman aged 45-65 years in good health and CMV-seropositive. The chain uses TRBV27 and TRBJ2-1; 8 positions match TRBD2. The CDR3 loop reads CASSYAGGSYNEQFF. CDR3 DNA sequence: TGTGCCAGCAGTTACGCGGGAGGATCCTACAATGAGCAGTTCTTC.